The present TCR beta chain was sequenced within a study of CD8 T cells in Susac syndrome. Per the germline V gene, CDR1 is SEHNR and CDR2 is FQNEAQ (reference sequence). The CDR3 sequence is 15 residues long. The V and J ends lost 6 bases and 7 bases respectively, with 19 bases between them. It was with random hexamers that 0.5 to 1 ug RNA was reverse transcribed. TCRdb independently ran MiXCR on the immunoSEQ multiplex PCR reads; one entry per CDR3 protein. The sample gives fewer than 200,000 distinct CDR3 sequences, approximately 95% of which show up once; around 0.15% is in the top ten. The genes are TRBV7-9 and TRBJ2-1; D may be TRBD1 (5 bases). The sample taken for sequencing was CD8+ T cells from PBMCs. This sequence originates from a human donor with multiple sclerosis. The CDR3 sequence: CASRPLGQGINEQFF. In nucleotides, the CDR3 is TGTGCCAGCAGGCCTCTGGGTCAGGGTATTAATGAGCAGTTCTTC.